This entry describes one T cell receptor beta chain. This table comes from immunoSEQ multiplex PCR, and its TCRdb copy is limited to in-frame clones, with some not included. The profile shows a few hundred thousand clones, approximately 85% of them singletons. The CDR3 runs to 12 residues. Deletions cut 4 bases from V and 3 bases from J, with 7 bases between. Germline CDR1 and CDR2: SQVTM and ANQGSEA. The data are from a study of blood T cell repertoires in COVID-19. Recruited during active infection, patients (from Seattle) were subsequently followed longitudinally. This sequence joins TRBV29-1 and TRBJ1-5; D is unresolved. The specimen was peripheral blood. The sequence was collected from a human donor with COVID-19, enrolled during active disease. The donor label of this sample is uncertain. This CDR3 is CSVGENNQPQHF. The CDR3 nucleotides read TGCAGCGTTGGCGAGAACAATCAGCCCCAGCATTTT.